The next 2 T cell receptor beta chains were all read from a single sample in a study of beta chain features in type 1 diabetes (dated by TCRdb to 2017 to 2018). Library preparation was by the immunoSEQ multiplex PCR assay. The High Capacity cDNA Reverse Transcription Kit was used to reverse transcribe all of the isolated RNA, meaning that expressed TCRB transcripts were what got sequenced. The immuneACCESS repertoire file appears here via TCRdb, limited to in-frame rearrangements. These files lack a portion of the clones; in checked studies, under half of the deficit traces to unresolved V genes, and the cause of the others is not known. In this sample the table shows around 350,000 clones, roughly 12% of which occur a single time. Roughly 0.017% of the sample goes to the ten largest clones. The sample taken for sequencing was naive CD4+ T cells from blood. Read against the paper, the sample's cell subset or site label means: true naive CD4+ T cells. The source is a man younger than 35 in good health.

This clone came up a few times. The chain combines TRBV5-1 with TRBJ2-5; no clear D gene. This CDR3 contains 14 residues. The germline CDR1 and CDR2 sequences are SGHRS and YFSETQ. V was pared by 0 bases and J by 2 bases, with 8 bases between. The CDR3 region has the DNA TGCGCCAGCAGCTTGGGCCACTTGCAAGAGACCCAGTACTTC. Protein product: CASSLGHLQETQYF.

V is TRBV30 and J is TRBJ2-5; D not certain. V lost 5 bases, J lost 2 bases, and 6 bases lay in between. CDR1 is GTSNPN and CDR2 is SVGIG in the germline V gene (reference sequence). The length of the CDR3 is 11 residues. As DNA, the CDR3 is TGTGCCTGGTTTCAGCAAGAGACCCAGTACTTC. Encoded protein: CAWFQQETQYF.